The present T cell receptor (beta chain) was sequenced within a study of T cells in Graves' hyperthyroidism and ophthalmopathy. Each patient was aged 18 to 65 and had newly diagnosed hyperthyroidism of under 2 months' duration. It was RNA transcripts that yielded the amplified TCR beta CDR3 regions. During a first-round RT-PCR of the TCR CDR3, the HTBI primer set was used. TCRdb re-analysed the multiplex PCR reads in MiXCR, keeping a single row per CDR3 protein. This table has over 450,000 distinct CDR3 sequences, 13% to 15% appearing once. Turning to this clonotype: Its antigen is not known.

Overall study results and limits: Within blood appeared most thyroid clonotypes that had expanded above 0.001.

The CDR3 is made up of 12 amino acids. V gave up 6 bases and J gave up 7 bases, with 12 bases separating them. In germline, CDR1 is SNHLY, CDR2 FYNNEI. The sample consisted of blood. This clonotype originated in a woman aged 18-35 years with Graves' hyperthyroidism. The genes are TRBV2 and TRBJ1-2, with D tentatively TRBD1 (5 bases). CDR3 amino acids: CASSDPGTGYTF. The DNA of the CDR3 is TGTGCCAGCAGCGACCCGGGGACTGGCTACACCTTC.